The clone carrying this T cell receptor beta chain has more than one count but fewer than ten. Its antigen is as yet unknown. This sample is drawn from a study of response to subunit inactivated influenza vaccine. Study-wide findings and caveats: Authors suggested each seasonal influenza vaccination recruits few new T cells.

Each CDR3 protein is one row after TCRdb ran MiXCR on the RT-PCR reads. The sample has a few hundred thousand distinct CDR3 sequences, 13% to 15% seen once. The sequenced sample was PBMCs from blood, obtained approximately 13 days after vaccination. The TCR was taken from a man between 50 and 59 years old who received an inactivated influenza vaccine.

CDR3 DNA sequence: TGCGCCAGCAGCTTGGGAGGGCCAAAATCCGAGCAGTACTTC. This sequence encodes CASSLGGPKSEQYF. J is TRBJ2-7 and V is TRBV5-1, with D possibly TRBD2 on 5 matching bases. The CDR3 totals 14 residues. Per the germline V gene, CDR1 is SGHRS and CDR2 is YFSETQ. V lost 0 bases and J lost 6, with 13 bases in between.